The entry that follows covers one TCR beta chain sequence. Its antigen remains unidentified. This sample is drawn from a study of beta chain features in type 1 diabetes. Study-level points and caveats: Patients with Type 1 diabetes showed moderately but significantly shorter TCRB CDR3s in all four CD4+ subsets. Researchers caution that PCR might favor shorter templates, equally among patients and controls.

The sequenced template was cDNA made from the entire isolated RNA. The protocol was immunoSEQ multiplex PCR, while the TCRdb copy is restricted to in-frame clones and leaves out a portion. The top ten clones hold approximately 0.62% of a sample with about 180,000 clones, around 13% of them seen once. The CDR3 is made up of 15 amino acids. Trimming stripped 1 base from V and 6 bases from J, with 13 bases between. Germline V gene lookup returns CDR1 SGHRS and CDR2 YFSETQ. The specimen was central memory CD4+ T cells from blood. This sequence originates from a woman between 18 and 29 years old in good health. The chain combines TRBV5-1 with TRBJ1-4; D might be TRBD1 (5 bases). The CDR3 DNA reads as TGCGCCAGCAGCTTGACCCCAGGGAAGGATGAAAAACTGTTTTTT. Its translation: CASSLTPGKDEKLFF.